The 15 T cell receptor beta chains below come from one sample, sequenced in a study of a mutant IDH1 vaccine in newly diagnosed glioma. These receptors have no identified antigens. Time point denoted: week 5, during vaccination. Every single dose of the vaccine, 300 ug of mutant IDH1 20-mer peptide, came with topical imiquimod. Only in-frame clones appear in the TCRdb table, and some are missing; sequencing was by immunoSEQ multiplex PCR. This table has approximately 80,000 clones, 91% appearing once. Sequencing used PBMCs, obtained from a glioma patient whose treatment included an IDH1 peptide vaccine. Receptor source: a woman in her forties or fifties with glioma.

The chain is built from TRBV10-1 and TRBJ2-2, with D unresolved. The CDR3 has 14 residues. V was cut by 5 bases and J by 5 bases, with 12 bases left in between. Per the germline V gene, CDR1 is WNHNN and CDR2 is SYGVQD (reference sequence). The chain's CDR3 is CASSKSPNTGELFF. CDR3 bases: TGCGCCAGCAGTAAATCACCCAATACCGGGGAGCTGTTTTTT.

J is TRBJ1-1 and V is TRBV28; weak D call: TRBD1 (6 bases). V was shortened by 2 bases and J by 1 base, with 8 bases between the two germline ends. CDR1 and CDR2 from the germline V gene are MDHEN and SYDVKM. There are 14 residues in the CDR3. In nucleotides, the CDR3 is TGTGCCAGCAGTTTACCGACAGGGAACACTGAAGCTTTCTTT. As protein: CASSLPTGNTEAFF.

The chain uses TRBV11-2 and TRBJ2-1; 7 bases match TRBD1. Trimming cost V 3 bases and J 4 bases; bases outside gene matches: 6. Germline CDR1 and CDR2: SGHAT and FQNNGV. The CDR3 is 15 amino acids. In DNA form, the CDR3 reads TGTGCCAGCAGCTTTACGACAGGGACATACAATGAGCAGTTCTTC. Protein product: CASSFTTGTYNEQFF.

This rearrangement joins TRBV5-1 to TRBJ2-1; weak D call: TRBD1 (5 bases). Germline CDR1 SGHRS, CDR2 YFSETQ. V shed 9 bases and J shed 7 bases, with 17 bases lying between them. The CDR3 has 13 residues. CDR3 sequence reads: CANTTVGINEQFF. Written as DNA, the CDR3 is TGCGCCAACACGACAGTAGGGATTAATGAGCAGTTCTTC.

The V call is TRBV5-6, the J call TRBJ2-7; the D is unclear. The CDR3 runs to 13 residues. Germline lookup yields CDR1 SGHDT and CDR2 YYEEEE. The germline V and J ends were trimmed by 7 bases and 3 bases, with 14 bases remaining between them. CDR3 residues: CASGRVARYEQYF. CDR3 sequence (DNA): TGTGCCAGCGGCCGCGTGGCCCGCTACGAGCAGTACTTC.

V gene TRBV28 combines with J gene TRBJ1-3; D gene ambiguous. In germline, CDR1 is MDHEN, CDR2 SYDVKM. The CDR3 runs 14 residues. The V gene lost 6 bases and the J gene lost 0 bases, with 9 bases spanning the gap. The CDR3 DNA is TGTGCCAGCAGCCCACATGACTCTGGAAACACCATATATTTT. Its translation is CASSPHDSGNTIYF.

The chain combines TRBV5-1 with TRBJ2-2, with TRBD2 identical over 14 bases. Germline CDR1 SGHRS, CDR2 YFSETQ. This CDR3 is 16 amino acids long. V shed 4 bases, J shed 4 bases, and the junction held 3 bases outside the gene matches. The CDR3 DNA reads as TGCGCCAGCAGCGGCGGGACTAGCGGGAGCACCGGGGAGCTGTTTTTT. As protein: CASSGGTSGSTGELFF.

This clone came up a few times. V and J are TRBV5-4 and TRBJ1-2, with a possible D match to TRBD1 (6 bases). This CDR3 spans 13 amino acids. Trimming took 4 bases from V and 4 from J, leaving 11 bases between them. Germline V gives CDR1 SGHNT, CDR2 YYREEE (reference sequence). The CDR3 DNA follows: TGTGCCAGCAGCGTCACAGGGTTCTATGGCTACACCTTC. This encodes CASSVTGFYGYTF.

The genes are TRBV6-1 and TRBJ1-1; D is possibly TRBD1 (5 bases). Trimming cost V 0 bases and J 1 base, with 15 bases left between them. The CDR3 covers 17 residues. Looked up from germline, CDR1 is MNHNS and CDR2 is SASEGT. The CDR3 here is CASSEAWRGGGNTEAFF. For the CDR3, the DNA is TGTGCCAGCAGTGAAGCTTGGAGGGGCGGTGGGAACACTGAAGCTTTCTTT.

The chain couples TRBV11-2 to TRBJ2-5, with D hard to call. The CDR3 sequence is 13 residues long. Trimming shortened V by 4 bases and J by 4 bases, and 10 bases separated the two germline ends. CDR1 and CDR2 from the germline V gene are SGHAT and FQNNGV. DNA of the CDR3: TGTGCCAGCAGCTCCGCTGTAGCAGAGACCCAGTACTTC. It is translated as CASSSAVAETQYF.

The chain is built from TRBV18 and TRBJ2-3; D perhaps matches TRBD1 (5 bases). The CDR3 has 16 residues. V was shortened by 0 bases and J by 6 bases, with 16 bases between the two germline ends. CDR1 and CDR2 (germline): KGHSH, LQKENI. DNA for the CDR3: TGTGCCAGCTCACCACCGTTCGTAGTAGCAGGGGATACGCAGTATTTT. Its translation: CASSPPFVVAGDTQYF. The full variable domain, with the rest looked up from reference TRBV18 and TRBJ2-3, is NAGVMQNPRHLVRRRGQEARLRCSPMKGHSHVYWYRQLPEEGLKFMVYLQKENIIDESGMPKERFSAEFPKEGPSILRIQQVVRGDSAAYFCASSPPFVVAGDTQYFGPGTRLTVL.

The V gene is TRBV5-1, the J gene TRBJ1-4; TRBD1 matches 7 bases. Losses at the gene ends were 4 bases for V and 4 bases for J; bases not matched to a gene: 7. CDR1 and CDR2 (germline): SGHRS, YFSETQ. This CDR3 is 15 amino acids long. CDR3 region: CASSPSGTDNEKLFF. CDR3 sequence (DNA): TGCGCCAGCAGCCCATCCGGGACAGATAATGAAAAACTGTTTTTT.

This rearrangement joins TRBV19 to TRBJ2-1, with a tentative D call TRBD2 (5 bases). V lost 5 bases and J 4 bases, leaving 18 bases between the germline ends. The CDR3 is 16 residues long. CDR1 and CDR2 from the germline V gene are LNHDA and SQIVND (reference sequence). This chain's CDR3 is CASSFTSGGRYNEQFF. In DNA form, the CDR3 reads TGTGCCAGTAGTTTCACAAGCGGAGGTAGATACAATGAGCAGTTCTTC.

J is TRBJ1-1 and V is TRBV9; 9 positions agree with TRBD1. CDR3 length equals 15 residues. Losses at the gene ends were 1 base for V and 0 bases for J; bases not matched to a gene: 1. Germline lookup yields CDR1 SGDLS and CDR2 YYNGEE. The CDR3 here is CASSVNRGLNTEAFF. CDR3 nucleotides: TGTGCCAGCAGCGTAAACAGGGGGCTGAACACTGAAGCTTTCTTT.

The chain combines TRBV10-3 with TRBJ1-1; D remains ambiguous. CDR1 is ENHRY, CDR2 SYGVKD, per germline. The CDR3 runs to 11 residues. CDR3 sequence reads: CASSSSAEAFF. Here the CDR3 DNA reads TGTGCTTCCTCCTCGTCGGCTGAAGCTTTCTTT.